Sequencing of this TCR beta chain was carried out in a study of T cell repertoires in cytomegalovirus infection. With regard to this clonotype: No antigen is known for it.

TCRdb itself ran the reads through MiXCR, one entry per CDR3 protein. Of under 850,000 distinct CDR3 sequences listed, 33% are singletons. This receptor was taken from a human donor in good health (CMV status not recorded). Some clones in this sample may be carry-over from other donors' samples. The sample here was cultured PBMCs, taken from culture after CMV antigen stimulation.

Here the CDR3 DNA reads TGTGCCAGCAGCCTCGGACTAGCGGCGAACACAGATACGCAGTATTTT. Its translation is CASSLGLAANTDTQYF. This rearrangement joins TRBV14 to TRBJ2-3, with 10 bases fitting TRBD2. Germline V gene data show CDR1 as SGHDN and CDR2 as FVKESK. CDR3 size: 16 residues. Trimming cost V 4 bases and J 2 bases; bases outside gene matches: 6.